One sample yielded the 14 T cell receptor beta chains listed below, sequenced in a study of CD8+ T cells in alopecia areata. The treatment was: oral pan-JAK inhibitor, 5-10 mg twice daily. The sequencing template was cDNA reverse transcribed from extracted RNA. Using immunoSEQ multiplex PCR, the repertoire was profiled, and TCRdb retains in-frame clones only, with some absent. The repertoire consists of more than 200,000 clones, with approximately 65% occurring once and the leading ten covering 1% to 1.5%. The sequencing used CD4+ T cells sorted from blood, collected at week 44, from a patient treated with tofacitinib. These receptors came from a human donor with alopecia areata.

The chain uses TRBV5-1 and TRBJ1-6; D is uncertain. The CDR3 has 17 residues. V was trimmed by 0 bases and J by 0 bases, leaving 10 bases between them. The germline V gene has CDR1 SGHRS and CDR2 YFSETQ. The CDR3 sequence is CASSLEGPSSYNSPLHF. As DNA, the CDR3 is TGCGCCAGCAGCTTGGAAGGGCCAAGCTCCTATAATTCACCCCTCCACTTT.

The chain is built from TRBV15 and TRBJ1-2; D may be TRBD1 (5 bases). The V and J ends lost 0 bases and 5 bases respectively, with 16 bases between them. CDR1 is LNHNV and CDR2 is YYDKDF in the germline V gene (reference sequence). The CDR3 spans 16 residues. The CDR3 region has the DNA TGTGCCACCAGCAGAGATGGGTGGGACCCGAAGTATGGCTACACCTTC. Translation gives CATSRDGWDPKYGYTF. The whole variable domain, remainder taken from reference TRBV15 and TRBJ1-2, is DAMVIQNPRYQVTQFGKPVTLSCSQTLNHNVMYWYQQKSSQAPKLLFHYYDKDFNNEADTPDNFQSRRPNTSFCFLDIRSPGLGDTAMYLCATSRDGWDPKYGYTFGSGTRLTVV.

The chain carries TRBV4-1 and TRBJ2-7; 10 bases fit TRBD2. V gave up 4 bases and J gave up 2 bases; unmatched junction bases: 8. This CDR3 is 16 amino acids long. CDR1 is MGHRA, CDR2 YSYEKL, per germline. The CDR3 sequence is CASSPQLAGVPYEQYF. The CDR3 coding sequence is TGCGCCAGCAGCCCGCAGCTAGCGGGGGTTCCCTACGAGCAGTACTTC.

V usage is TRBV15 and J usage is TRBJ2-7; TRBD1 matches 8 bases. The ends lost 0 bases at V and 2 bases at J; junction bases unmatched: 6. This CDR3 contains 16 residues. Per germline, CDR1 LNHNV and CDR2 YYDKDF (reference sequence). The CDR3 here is CATSRDRRTGPYEQYF. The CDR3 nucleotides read TGTGCCACCAGCAGAGATCGCAGGACAGGGCCCTACGAGCAGTACTTC. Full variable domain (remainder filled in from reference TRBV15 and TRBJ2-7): DAMVIQNPRYQVTQFGKPVTLSCSQTLNHNVMYWYQQKSSQAPKLLFHYYDKDFNNEADTPDNFQSRRPNTSFCFLDIRSPGLGDTAMYLCATSRDRRTGPYEQYFGPGTRLTVT.

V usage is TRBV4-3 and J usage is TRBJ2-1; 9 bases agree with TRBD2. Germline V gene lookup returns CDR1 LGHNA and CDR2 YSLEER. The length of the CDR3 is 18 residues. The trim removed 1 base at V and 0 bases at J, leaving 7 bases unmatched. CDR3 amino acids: CASSQGPSGASSYNEQFF. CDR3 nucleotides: TGCGCCAGCAGCCAAGGTCCTAGCGGGGCTAGCTCCTACAATGAGCAGTTCTTC.

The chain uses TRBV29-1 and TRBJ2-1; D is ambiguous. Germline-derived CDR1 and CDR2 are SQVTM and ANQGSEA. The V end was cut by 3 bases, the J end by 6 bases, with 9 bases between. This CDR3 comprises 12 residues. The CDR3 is CSVDKGGNEQFF. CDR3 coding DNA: TGCAGCGTTGATAAGGGTGGCAATGAGCAGTTCTTC.

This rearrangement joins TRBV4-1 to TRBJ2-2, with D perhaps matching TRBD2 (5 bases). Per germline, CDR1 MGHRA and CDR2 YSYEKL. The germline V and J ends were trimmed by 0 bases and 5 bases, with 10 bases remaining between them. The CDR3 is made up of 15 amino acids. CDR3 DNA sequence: TGCGCCAGCAGCCAAGATTCTAGCTTTACCGGGGAGCTGTTTTTT. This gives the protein CASSQDSSFTGELFF.

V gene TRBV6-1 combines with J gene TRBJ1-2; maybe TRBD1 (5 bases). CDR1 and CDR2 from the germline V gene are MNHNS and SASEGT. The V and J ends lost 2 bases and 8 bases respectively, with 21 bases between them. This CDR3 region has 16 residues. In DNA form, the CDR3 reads TGTGCCAGCAGTGAATTCCGGGGCTCCCTTGGGCGCGGCTACACCTTC. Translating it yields CASSEFRGSLGRGYTF.

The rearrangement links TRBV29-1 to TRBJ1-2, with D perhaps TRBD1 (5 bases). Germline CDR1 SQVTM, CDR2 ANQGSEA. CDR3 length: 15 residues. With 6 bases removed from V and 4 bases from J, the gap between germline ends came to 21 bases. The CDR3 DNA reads TGCAGCGTCCCGCCTGGGACGGAATACATCTATGGCTACACCTTC. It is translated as CSVPPGTEYIYGYTF.

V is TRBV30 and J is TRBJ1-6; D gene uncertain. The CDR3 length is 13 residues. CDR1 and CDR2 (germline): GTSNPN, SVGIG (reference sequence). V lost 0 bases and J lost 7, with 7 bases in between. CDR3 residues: CAWSVLGNSPLHF. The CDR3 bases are TGTGCCTGGAGTGTACTGGGGAATTCACCCCTCCACTTT.

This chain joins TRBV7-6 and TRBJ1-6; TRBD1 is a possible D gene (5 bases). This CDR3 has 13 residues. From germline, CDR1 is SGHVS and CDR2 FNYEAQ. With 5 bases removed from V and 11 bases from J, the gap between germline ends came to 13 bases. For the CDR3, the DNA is TGTGCCAGCAGCCCTATGGGGCAGCCACCCCTCCACTTT. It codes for CASSPMGQPPLHF.

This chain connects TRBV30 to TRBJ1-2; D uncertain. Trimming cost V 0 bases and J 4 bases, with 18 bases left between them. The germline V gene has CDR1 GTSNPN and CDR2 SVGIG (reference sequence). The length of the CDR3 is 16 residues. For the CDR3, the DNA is TGTGCCTGGAGTGTACCAAGAGGATTAAGCCTCTATGGCTACACCTTC. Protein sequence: CAWSVPRGLSLYGYTF.

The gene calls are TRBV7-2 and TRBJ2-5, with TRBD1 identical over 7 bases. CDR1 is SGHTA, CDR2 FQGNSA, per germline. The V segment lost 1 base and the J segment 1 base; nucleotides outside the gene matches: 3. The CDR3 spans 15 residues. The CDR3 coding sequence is TGTGCCAGCAGCTTAGTGGGGACAGCCCAAGAGACCCAGTACTTC. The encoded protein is CASSLVGTAQETQYF.

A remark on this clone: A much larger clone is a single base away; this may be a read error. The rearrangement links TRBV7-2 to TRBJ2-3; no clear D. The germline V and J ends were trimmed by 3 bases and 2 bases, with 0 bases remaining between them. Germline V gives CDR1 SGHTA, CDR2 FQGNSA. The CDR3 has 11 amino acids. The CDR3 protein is CASSFTDTQYF. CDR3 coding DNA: TGTGCCAGCAGCTTCACAGATACGCAGTATTTT.